Below, one T cell receptor (beta chain) is given with its context. Lactation, pregnancy, other autoimmune disease or uncontrolled infection led to exclusion of patients. The data stem from a study of T cells in Graves' hyperthyroidism and ophthalmopathy. Using RNA transcripts as the source, TCR beta CDR3 regions were amplified. HTBI primers were employed in a first-round RT-PCR of the TCR CDR3. TCRdb analysed the multiplex PCR reads with MiXCR anew, one entry per CDR3 protein. The sample consists of roughly 380,000 distinct CDR3 sequences, over 11% of them appearing once. Germline lookup yields CDR1 SGHNT and CDR2 YENEEA. The CDR3 spans 12 residues. Trimming took 4 bases from V and 6 from J, leaving 7 bases between them.

Material for sequencing was blood. The chain carries TRBV11-3 and TRBJ2-1, with no clear D. This clonotype was obtained from a woman aged 60-70 years with Graves' hyperthyroidism. The CDR3 sequence is CASSSNSNEQFF. Here the CDR3 DNA reads TGTGCCAGCAGCTCGAATTCCAATGAGCAGTTCTTC.